The 26 T cell receptor beta chains listed next were all sequenced from one sample in a study of PD-L1 blockade in urothelial cancer. Measured with immunoSEQ multiplex PCR; TCRdb has only the in-frame clones, and not every one. The sample has some 100,000 clones; 90% to 95% are singletons. Sample: PBMCs, taken around atezolizumab (anti-PD-L1) treatment. These receptors all stem from a woman older than 75 with urothelial cancer.

The chain has TRBV6-6 and TRBJ1-1; 10 bases match TRBD1. The germline V gene encodes CDR1 MNHNY and CDR2 SVGAGI (reference sequence). The length of the CDR3 is 16 residues. The ends lost 5 bases at V and 5 bases at J; junction bases unmatched: 11. The CDR3 nucleotides are TGTGCCAGCAGTCCCGCTCAGGGGACAGGGGTTACTGAAGCTTTCTTT. Its translation is CASSPAQGTGVTEAFF.

This clone was seen a handful of times. The V call is TRBV13, the J call TRBJ2-3, with 11 positions matching TRBD2. CDR1 and CDR2 from the germline V gene are PRHDT and FYEKMQ (reference sequence). V was clipped by 3 bases and J by 0 bases; unmatched bases: 2. The CDR3 is made up of 16 amino acids. CDR3 region: CASSLGLAVSTDTQYF. Written as DNA, the CDR3 is TGTGCCAGCAGCTTGGGACTAGCGGTTAGCACAGATACGCAGTATTTT.

The chain has TRBV15 and TRBJ2-7, with 10 bases fitting TRBD2. The CDR3 consists of 18 residues. Germline CDR1 LNHNV, CDR2 YYDKDF (reference sequence). After removal of 0 bases from V and 3 bases from J, the junction contained 11 bases not matched to a gene. CDR3 sequence: CATSRDLASGSIGYEQYF. CDR3 coding DNA: TGTGCCACCAGCAGAGATTTGGCTAGCGGGAGCATAGGCTACGAGCAGTACTTC. Using reference TRBV15 and TRBJ2-7 for the parts outside the CDR3, the full variable domain is DAMVIQNPRYQVTQFGKPVTLSCSQTLNHNVMYWYQQKSSQAPKLLFHYYDKDFNNEADTPDNFQSRRPNTSFCFLDIRSPGLGDTAMYLCATSRDLASGSIGYEQYFGPGTRLTVT.

The V and J genes are TRBV7-8 and TRBJ2-2; 7 bases fit TRBD1. Germline CDR1 SGHVS, CDR2 FQNEAQ. CDR3 length: 16 amino acids. The trim removed 2 bases at V and 7 bases at J, leaving 10 bases unmatched. The CDR3 DNA is TGTGCCAGCAGCTTATTGGCAGGGGGTTCGGGCGGGGAGCTGTTTTTT. Its protein is CASSLLAGGSGGELFF.

This clone has just one count. One end of the junction is discordant with germline, which a read error may explain. The chain links TRBV7-2 to TRBJ2-1; 10 bases agree with TRBD2. Germline V CDR1 and CDR2: SGHTA, FQGNSA. The CDR3 loop spans 15 amino acids. Here the CDR3 reads CASSLAGASYNEQFF. CDR3 bases: TGTGCCAGCAGCCTAGCGGGAGCTTCCTACAATGAGCAGTTCTTC.

J is TRBJ2-7 and V is TRBV28; D perhaps matches TRBD1 (5 bases). The germline V and J ends were trimmed by 5 bases and 2 bases, with 19 bases remaining between them. CDR3 size: 16 residues. Germline CDR1 MDHEN, CDR2 SYDVKM. The CDR3 reads CASSRSLLTDTYEQYF. The DNA of the CDR3 is TGTGCCAGCAGTCGATCTCTATTGACAGATACCTACGAGCAGTACTTC.

The gene calls are TRBV9 and TRBJ2-1; D uncertain. This CDR3 has 14 amino acids. Trimming pared 0 bases from V and 5 bases from J, leaving 9 bases between. Per germline, CDR1 SGDLS and CDR2 YYNGEE. CDR3 nucleotide sequence: TGTGCCAGCAGCGTAGAAGGAGCTCACAATGAGCAGTTCTTC. It codes for CASSVEGAHNEQFF.

This chain links TRBV5-1 with TRBJ2-3, with TRBD2 as a possible D gene (6 bases). In germline, CDR1 is SGHRS, CDR2 YFSETQ. V gave up 5 bases and J gave up 0 bases, with 13 bases separating them. The CDR3 extends over 15 amino acids. The CDR3 reads CASRITSGSTDTQYF. The CDR3 DNA follows: TGCGCCAGCAGAATCACCAGCGGGAGCACAGATACGCAGTATTTT. Looking up the rest from reference TRBV5-1 and TRBJ2-3 gives the full variable domain: KAGVTQTPRYLIKTRGQQVTLSCSPISGHRSVSWYQQTPGQGLQFLFEYFSETQRNKGNFPGRFSGRQFSNSRSEMNVSTLELGDSALYLCASRITSGSTDTQYFGPGTRLTVL.

The sample holds one count of this clone. The V call is TRBV6-5, the J call TRBJ2-7, with D possibly TRBD2 on 5 matching bases. Germline V gives CDR1 MNHEY, CDR2 SVGAGI. The CDR3 has 13 amino acids. V lost 11 bases and J lost 0, with 14 bases in between. The DNA of the CDR3 is TGTGCCGCCGCAAGGACTGACTCCTACGAGCAGTACTTC. Translation: CAAARTDSYEQYF.

This CDR3 is CASSVGTAITDTQYF. As DNA, the CDR3 is TGTGCCAGCAGCGTCGGGACAGCGATCACAGATACGCAGTATTTT. V is TRBV9 and J is TRBJ2-3; 7 bases are a match to TRBD1. Germline V lookup: CDR1 SGDLS, CDR2 YYNGEE. The CDR3 length is 15 residues. V lost 2 bases and J lost 2; bases outside the gene matches: 5.

The chain carries TRBV11-1 and TRBJ2-5, with a possible D match to TRBD2 (6 bases). The germline gives CDR1 SGHAT, CDR2 FQDESV (reference sequence). The CDR3 totals 16 residues. Trimming removed 5 bases from V and 0 bases from J, with 16 bases in between. CDR3 nucleotide sequence: TGTGCCAGCAGCCTTTCGCGGGGCGGTGACCAAGAGACCCAGTACTTC. Its protein product is CASSLSRGGDQETQYF.

The V call is TRBV11-2, the J call TRBJ2-1; 8 bases are a match to TRBD2. J lost 12 bases, V lost 2 bases, and 15 bases had no gene match. The germline CDR1 and CDR2 sequences are SGHAT and FQNNGV. This CDR3 region has 16 residues. CDR3 amino acids: CASSLLVSGIFVAQFF. In DNA form, the CDR3 reads TGTGCCAGCAGCTTACTGGTTAGCGGGATCTTTGTAGCGCAGTTCTTC. Supplemented by reference TRBV11-2 and TRBJ2-1, the full variable domain reads EAGVAQSPRYKIIEKRQSVAFWCNPISGHATLYWYQQILGQGPKLLIQFQNNGVVDDSQLPKDRFSAERLKGVDSTLKIQPAKLEDSAVYLCASSLLVSGIFVAQFFGPGTRLTVL.

This clone was picked up one time. The chain uses TRBV11-2 and TRBJ2-2; 10 positions match TRBD1. The CDR3 sequence is 14 residues long. CDR1 is SGHAT, CDR2 FQNNGV, per germline. Trimming at V came to 8 bases and at J to 5 bases, leaving 5 bases not matched to a gene. The CDR3 DNA reads as TGTGCCAGCTCCGTGGACAGGGGGACCGGGGAGCTGTTTTTT. Translation gives CASSVDRGTGELFF.

V gene TRBV7-2 combines with J gene TRBJ2-3; 12 nucleotides agree with TRBD1. Germline V gene sequence: CDR1 SGHTA, CDR2 FQGNSA. V lost 3 bases and J lost 6; bases outside the gene matches: 7. CDR3 size: 16 residues. CDR3 sequence reads: CASSFRGGQGADTQYF. Written as DNA, the CDR3 is TGTGCCAGCAGCTTTCGAGGGGGACAGGGGGCTGATACGCAGTATTTT.

The chain joins TRBV14 to TRBJ1-2; D ambiguous. V dropped 0 bases and J dropped 2 bases, with 4 bases sitting between them. This CDR3 spans 13 amino acids. The V gene's germline CDR1 is SGHDN and CDR2 FVKESK. CDR3 residues: CASSQDMNYGYTF. The CDR3 nucleotides are TGTGCCAGCAGCCAAGATATGAACTATGGCTACACCTTC.

V is TRBV9 and J is TRBJ2-5; weak D call: TRBD2 (5 bases). Trimming took off 6 bases at V and 5 bases at J, with 20 bases between the two ends. The CDR3 contains 15 residues. CDR1 is SGDLS, CDR2 YYNGEE, per germline. CDR3 loop: CASNSGWQGGETQYF. The CDR3 DNA is TGTGCCAGCAACTCTGGGTGGCAAGGCGGGGAGACCCAGTACTTC. The full variable domain, with the rest looked up from reference TRBV9 and TRBJ2-5, is DSGVTQTPKHLITATGQRVTLRCSPRSGDLSVYWYQQSLDQGLQFLIQYYNGEERAKGNILERFSAQQFPDLHSELNLSSLELGDSALYFCASNSGWQGGETQYFGPGTRLLVL.

The chain joins TRBV6-1 to TRBJ2-1; 10 bases are shared with TRBD2. V dropped 6 bases and J dropped 6; count of bases not matched to a gene: 8. The CDR3 extends over 15 amino acids. Germline V gene data show CDR1 as MNHNS and CDR2 as SASEGT. The CDR3: CASSRASGSINEQFF. For the CDR3, the DNA is TGTGCCAGCAGCCGAGCTAGCGGGAGTATCAATGAGCAGTTCTTC.

This sequence joins TRBV19 and TRBJ1-1; 7 positions agree with TRBD1. Germline loops: CDR1 LNHDA, CDR2 SQIVND (reference sequence). V was pared by 10 bases and J by 0 bases, with 5 bases of the junction left unmatched. This CDR3 is built from 13 residues. CDR3 in DNA: TGTGCCACCCAGGGGGTCATGAACACTGAAGCTTTCTTT. Protein: CATQGVMNTEAFF.

The V and J genes are TRBV29-1 and TRBJ2-3; 9 bases line up with TRBD2. V lost 4 bases, J lost 0 bases, and 8 bases stayed unmatched. The germline CDR1 and CDR2 sequences are SQVTM and ANQGSEA. This CDR3 spans 16 amino acids. In DNA, the CDR3 is TGCAGCGTTGTAGCGGGAGTCGGTACTAGCACAGATACGCAGTATTTT. As protein: CSVVAGVGTSTDTQYF.

For this clone: This sample also contains other DNA sequences that code for the same CDR3. The V gene is TRBV28, the J gene TRBJ1-2; D is unresolved. This CDR3 has 13 residues. Germline CDR1 reads MDHEN; CDR2 reads SYDVKM. Trimming removed 2 bases at V and 2 bases at J, with 6 bases between. CDR3 loop: CASSLTGNYGYTF. The CDR3 DNA reads TGTGCCAGCAGTTTAACGGGAAACTATGGCTACACCTTC.

The chain carries TRBV6-1 and TRBJ2-5; 7 bases match TRBD2. Germline V lookup: CDR1 MNHNS, CDR2 SASEGT. Unmatched junction bases numbered 12, after V lost 11 bases and J lost 3 bases. The CDR3 loop spans 14 amino acids. The CDR3 DNA reads TGTGCCTTGGGGAGTAGTCTAGCGGAAGAGACCCAGTACTTC. Its translation is CALGSSLAEETQYF.

V gene TRBV9 combines with J gene TRBJ2-2; a weak D match, TRBD1 (5 bases). The ends were cut back, 3 bases at V and 4 bases at J, with 13 bases in the middle. Germline CDR1 reads SGDLS; CDR2 reads YYNGEE. CDR3 length: 15 residues. The CDR3 coding sequence is TGTGCCAGCAGCGGGGGCCCTCGGGCCACCGGGGAGCTGTTTTTT. Translating gives CASSGGPRATGELFF.

The chain links TRBV9 to TRBJ2-7, with 9 positions matching TRBD1. The CDR3 is made up of 15 amino acids. The V and J ends lost 3 bases and 6 bases, in that order; junction bases with no gene match: 10. From germline, CDR1 is SGDLS and CDR2 YYNGEE. CDR3 sequence reads: CASSAAGTGSFEQYF. The CDR3 nucleotides are TGTGCCAGCAGCGCGGCCGGGACAGGGTCTTTCGAGCAGTACTTC. Looking up the rest from reference TRBV9 and TRBJ2-7 gives the full variable domain: DSGVTQTPKHLITATGQRVTLRCSPRSGDLSVYWYQQSLDQGLQFLIQYYNGEERAKGNILERFSAQQFPDLHSELNLSSLELGDSALYFCASSAAGTGSFEQYFGPGTRLTVT.

This clone has only a few counts. This chain uses TRBV28 with TRBJ1-5; no clear D gene. The CDR3 sequence is 15 residues long. Trimming left V 4 bases short and J 3 bases short, with 13 bases between. The germline CDR1 and CDR2 sequences are MDHEN and SYDVKM. The CDR3 nucleotides read TGTGCCAGCAGTTCCTCGCTATTACTCAATCAGCCCCAGCATTTT. As protein: CASSSSLLLNQPQHF.

The CDR3 DNA is TGTGCCAGCAGTTTATGGGGTCAGGGGGGAAACACCATATATTTT. Protein: CASSLWGQGGNTIYF. The rearrangement joins TRBV27 to TRBJ1-3, with a tentative D call TRBD1 (6 bases). Trimming removed 1 base at V and 4 bases at J, with 11 bases between. Germline V gene data show CDR1 as MNHEY and CDR2 as SMNVEV (reference sequence). There are 15 residues in the CDR3.

V gene TRBV28 combines with J gene TRBJ1-1; no firm D call. CDR1 MDHEN and CDR2 SYDVKM come from the germline V gene. There are 15 residues in the CDR3. V was clipped by 3 bases and J by 2 bases, with 13 bases between them. CDR3: CASSFWPFPNTEAFF. The CDR3 coding sequence is TGTGCCAGCAGTTTTTGGCCCTTCCCAAACACTGAAGCTTTCTTT.